This T cell receptor (beta chain) was profiled in a study of cytomegalovirus exposure and HLA in healthy donors. Study-wide points: As confirmed in vitro, a few CMV-associated chains were specific for CMV antigens. There were 150 or so TCR beta chains listed as cytomegalovirus-associated.

Data came from immunoSEQ multiplex PCR; TCRdb stores just in-frame clones and leaves some out. This sample yields fewer than 200,000 clones, of which 75% to 90% are seen a single time; about 15% belongs to the top ten. About this clone: Its antigen is as yet unknown. Other DNA variants within this sample encode the same CDR3.

The study drew the donors from its approximately 120-subject validation cohort, separate from the 666-subject first cohort. Germline-derived CDR1 and CDR2 are MDHEN and SYDVKM. V dropped 3 bases and J dropped 1 base, with 3 bases sitting between them. The CDR3 covers 13 residues. The rearrangement uses TRBV28 and TRBJ2-2; D unresolved. This TCR derives from a man between 18 and 35 years old in good health and CMV-seropositive. The sample was PBMCs. CDR3 DNA: TGTGCCAGCAGTTTGAGGAACACCGGGGAGCTGTTTTTT. Translated: CASSLRNTGELFF.